The clone carrying this T cell receptor (beta chain) was picked up one time. The CDR3 has 14 amino acids. CDR1 SGHRS and CDR2 YFSETQ come from the germline V gene. Trimming took off 2 bases at V and 2 bases at J, with 11 bases between the two ends. This entry is derived from a study of blood T cell repertoires in COVID-19. TCRdb's copy holds only in-frame clones and misses some; the assay was immunoSEQ multiplex PCR. The sample has approximately 77,000 clones, approximately 89% seen once. The source material was peripheral blood. The sequence was obtained from a woman aged 80 or over with acute or convalescent COVID-19. The chain carries TRBV5-1 and TRBJ2-7, with D unclear. This chain's CDR3 is CASSFSFPAYEQYF. The CDR3 DNA follows: TGCGCCAGCAGCTTTAGCTTCCCCGCCTACGAGCAGTACTTC.